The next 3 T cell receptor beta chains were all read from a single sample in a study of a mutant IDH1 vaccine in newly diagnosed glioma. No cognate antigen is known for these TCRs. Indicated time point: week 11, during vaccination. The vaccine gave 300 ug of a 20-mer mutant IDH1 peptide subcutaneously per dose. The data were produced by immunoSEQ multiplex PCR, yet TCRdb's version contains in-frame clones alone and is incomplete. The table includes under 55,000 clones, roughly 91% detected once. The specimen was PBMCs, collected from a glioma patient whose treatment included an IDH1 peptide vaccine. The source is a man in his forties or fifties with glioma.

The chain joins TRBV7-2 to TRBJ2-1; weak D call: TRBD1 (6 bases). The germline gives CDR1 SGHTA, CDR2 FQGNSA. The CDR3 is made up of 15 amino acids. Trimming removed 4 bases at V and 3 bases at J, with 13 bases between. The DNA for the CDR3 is TGTGCCAGCAGCTCGCCCGGGACACACTACAATGAGCAGTTCTTC. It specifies CASSSPGTHYNEQFF. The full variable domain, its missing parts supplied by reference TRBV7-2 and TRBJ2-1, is GAGVSQSPSNKVTEKGKDVELRCDPISGHTALYWYRQSLGQGLEFLIYFQGNSAPDKSGLPSDRFSAERTGGSVSTLTIQRTQQEDSAVYLCASSSPGTHYNEQFFGPGTRLTVL.

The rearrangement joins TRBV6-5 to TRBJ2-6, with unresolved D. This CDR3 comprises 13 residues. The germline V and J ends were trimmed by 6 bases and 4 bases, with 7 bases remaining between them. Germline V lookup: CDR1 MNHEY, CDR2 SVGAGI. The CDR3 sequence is CASSPIGANVLTF. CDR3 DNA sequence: TGTGCCAGCAGCCCCATCGGGGCCAACGTCCTGACTTTC.

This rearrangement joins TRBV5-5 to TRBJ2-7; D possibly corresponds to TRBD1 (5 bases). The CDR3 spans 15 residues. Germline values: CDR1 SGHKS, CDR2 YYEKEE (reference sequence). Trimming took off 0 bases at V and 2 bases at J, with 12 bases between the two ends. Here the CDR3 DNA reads TGTGCCAGCAGCTTGGCCTTGAGACAGACCTACGAGCAGTACTTC. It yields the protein CASSLALRQTYEQYF.